This paragraph reports one T cell receptor (beta chain). The specificity of this receptor is unknown. Base qualities are missing; no much larger clone stands one base away. The data were taken from a study of CD8 T cells in ankylosing spondylitis (dated by TCRdb to about 2017). For the study in its entirety: To find TCR variants linked to disease, the study profiled T cell receptor beta repertoires in ankylosing spondylitis patients and healthy donors. The full study cohort was made up of about 24 ankylosing spondylitis patients and about a hundred healthy donors. Peripheral blood samples were taken, and synovial fluid was additionally collected from ankylosing spondylitis patients.

What the authors observed across the whole study: Blood from ankylosing spondylitis patients appeared to be characterized by a TCR beta motif composed of roughly eight highly homologous amino acid variants. Some TCR beta motif variants had previously been reported in synovial fluid and blood of reactive arthritis patients, which suggested common disease-initiation mechanisms. According to the report, matched synovial fluid samples from ankylosing spondylitis patients were significantly enriched for the disease-linked clones. In peripheral blood, the disease-linked clones were found at relatively low frequencies and had a CD8+ phenotype.

The CDR1 and CDR2 encoded by the germline V gene are MDHEN and SYDVKM. The CDR3 starts with the cysteine, ends with the phenylalanine, and has 13 residues. Only the CDR3 DNA is retained, 39 bases long and in frame from the first base. V is pared back by 5 bases and J by 3 bases, with 10 bases lying between the germline termini. The run used an Illumina HiSeq 2500. Quantitative 5'-RACE with molecular barcodes was used to prepare TCR beta libraries. The paper's processing steps were these. A new computational method based on a probabilistic model of VDJ rearrangement was used to identify disease-linked TCR variants. TCRdb reran the public reads through fastp at Q25 and MiXCR, keeping productive beta chains. Rows with a matching CDR3 protein are joined into one entry that keeps the most common DNA and genes. These V and J calls derive from TCRdb rather than the authors' analysis. This sample comprises 300,000 to 350,000 distinct CDR3 sequences, 20% to 25% of them detected only once. The ten largest account for roughly 3.6% of the sample.

Material for sequencing was blood, either unsorted or a sorted T cell fraction (not recorded which). The TCR comes from a female donor with ankylosing spondylitis or in good health (not recorded which). The sequence links TRBV28 to TRBJ1-1; no D segment can be confidently identified. The DNA is TGTGCCAGCAGTATTCGGAGGGACACTGAAGCTTTCTTT. Translated, this is CASSIRRDTEAFF.